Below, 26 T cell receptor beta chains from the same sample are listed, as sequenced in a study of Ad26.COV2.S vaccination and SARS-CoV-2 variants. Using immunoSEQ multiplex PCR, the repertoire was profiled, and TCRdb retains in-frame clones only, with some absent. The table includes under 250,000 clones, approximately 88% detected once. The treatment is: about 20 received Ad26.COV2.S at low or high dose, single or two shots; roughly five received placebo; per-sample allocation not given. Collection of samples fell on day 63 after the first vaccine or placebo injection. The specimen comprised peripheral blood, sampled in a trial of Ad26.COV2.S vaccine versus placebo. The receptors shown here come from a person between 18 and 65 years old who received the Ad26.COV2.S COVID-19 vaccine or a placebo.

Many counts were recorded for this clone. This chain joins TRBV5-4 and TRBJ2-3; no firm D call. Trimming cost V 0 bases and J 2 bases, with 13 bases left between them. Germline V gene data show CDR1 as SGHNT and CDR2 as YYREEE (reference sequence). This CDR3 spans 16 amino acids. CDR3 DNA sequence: TGTGCCAGCAGCTTGGACTCGGGTAGTGTCACAGATACGCAGTATTTT. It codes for CASSLDSGSVTDTQYF.

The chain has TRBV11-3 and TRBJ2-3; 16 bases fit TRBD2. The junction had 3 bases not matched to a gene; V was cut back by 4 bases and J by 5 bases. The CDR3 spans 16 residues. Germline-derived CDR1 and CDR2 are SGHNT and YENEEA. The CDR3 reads CASSSGTSGRGDTQYF. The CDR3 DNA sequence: TGTGCCAGCAGCTCCGGGACTAGCGGGAGGGGAGATACGCAGTATTTT.

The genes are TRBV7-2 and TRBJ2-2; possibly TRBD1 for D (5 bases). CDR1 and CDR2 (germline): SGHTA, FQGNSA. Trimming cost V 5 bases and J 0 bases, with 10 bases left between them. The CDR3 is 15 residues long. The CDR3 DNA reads TGTGCCAGCAGCCGGACACCCTCGAACACCGGGGAGCTGTTTTTT. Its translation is CASSRTPSNTGELFF.

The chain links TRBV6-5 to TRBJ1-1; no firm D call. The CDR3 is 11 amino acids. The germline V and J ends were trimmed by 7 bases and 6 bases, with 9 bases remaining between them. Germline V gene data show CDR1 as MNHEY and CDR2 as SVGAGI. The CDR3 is CASTIAAEAFF. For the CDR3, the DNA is TGTGCCAGCACCATAGCAGCTGAAGCTTTCTTT.

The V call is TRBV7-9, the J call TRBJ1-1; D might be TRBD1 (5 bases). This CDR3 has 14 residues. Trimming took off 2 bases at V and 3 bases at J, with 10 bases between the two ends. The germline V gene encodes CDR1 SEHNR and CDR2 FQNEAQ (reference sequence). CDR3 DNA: TGTGCCAGCAGCTTACAGTTCAGGGACACTGAAGCTTTCTTT. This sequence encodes CASSLQFRDTEAFF.

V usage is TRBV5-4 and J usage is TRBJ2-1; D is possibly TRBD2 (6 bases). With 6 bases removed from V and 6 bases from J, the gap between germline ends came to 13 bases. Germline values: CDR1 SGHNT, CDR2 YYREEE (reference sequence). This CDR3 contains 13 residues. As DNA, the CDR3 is TGTGCCAGCACCTTCACCGGGGGCAATGAGCAGTTCTTC. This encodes CASTFTGGNEQFF.

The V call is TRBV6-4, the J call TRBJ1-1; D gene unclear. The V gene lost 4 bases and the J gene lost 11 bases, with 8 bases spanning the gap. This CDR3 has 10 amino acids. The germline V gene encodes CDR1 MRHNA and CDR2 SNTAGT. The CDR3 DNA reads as TGTGCCAGCAGTGTCGTGAGTGCTTTCTTT. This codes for CASSVVSAFF.

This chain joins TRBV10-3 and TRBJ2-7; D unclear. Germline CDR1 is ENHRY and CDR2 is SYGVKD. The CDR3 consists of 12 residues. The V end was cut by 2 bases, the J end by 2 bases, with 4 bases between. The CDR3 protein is CAISEDTYEQYF. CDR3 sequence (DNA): TGTGCCATCAGTGAGGACACCTACGAGCAGTACTTC.

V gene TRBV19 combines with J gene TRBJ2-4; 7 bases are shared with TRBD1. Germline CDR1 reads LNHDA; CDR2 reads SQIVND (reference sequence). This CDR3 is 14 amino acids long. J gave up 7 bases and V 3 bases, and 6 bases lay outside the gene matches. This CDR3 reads CASSIDRARNIQYF. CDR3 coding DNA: TGTGCCAGTAGTATCGACAGGGCCAGGAACATTCAGTACTTC.

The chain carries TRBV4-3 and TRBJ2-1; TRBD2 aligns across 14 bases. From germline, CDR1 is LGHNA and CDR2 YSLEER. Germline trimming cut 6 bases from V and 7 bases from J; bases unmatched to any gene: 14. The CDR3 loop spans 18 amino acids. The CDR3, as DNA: TGCGCCAGCAGTCATGGACTAGCGGGGGGCCACCCTGGGAATGAGCAGTTCTTC. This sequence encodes CASSHGLAGGHPGNEQFF.

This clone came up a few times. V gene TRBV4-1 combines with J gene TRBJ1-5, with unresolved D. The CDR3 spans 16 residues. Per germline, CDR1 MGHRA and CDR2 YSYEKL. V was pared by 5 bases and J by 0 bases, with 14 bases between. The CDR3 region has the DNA TGCGCCAGCAGCTTTTCCGAGGAGTATAGCAATCAGCCCCAGCATTTT. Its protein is CASSFSEEYSNQPQHF.

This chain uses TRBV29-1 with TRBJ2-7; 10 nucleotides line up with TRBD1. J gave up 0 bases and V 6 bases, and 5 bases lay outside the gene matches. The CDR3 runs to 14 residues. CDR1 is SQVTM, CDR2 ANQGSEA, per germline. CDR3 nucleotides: TGCAGCGTAGCCGACAGGGGGCCCTCCTACGAGCAGTACTTC. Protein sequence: CSVADRGPSYEQYF.

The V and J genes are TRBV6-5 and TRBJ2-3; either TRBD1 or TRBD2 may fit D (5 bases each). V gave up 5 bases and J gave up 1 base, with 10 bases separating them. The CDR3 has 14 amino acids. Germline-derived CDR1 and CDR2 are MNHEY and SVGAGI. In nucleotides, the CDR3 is TGTGCCAGCAGTAGTTGGGACGGCACAGATACGCAGTATTTT. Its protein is CASSSWDGTDTQYF.

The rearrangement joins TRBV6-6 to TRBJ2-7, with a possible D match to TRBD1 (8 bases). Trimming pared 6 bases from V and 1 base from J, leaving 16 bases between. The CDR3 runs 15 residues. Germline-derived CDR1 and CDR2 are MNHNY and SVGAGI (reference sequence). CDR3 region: CASRPTGGVSYEQYF. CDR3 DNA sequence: TGTGCCAGCAGGCCAACAGGGGGGGTTTCCTACGAGCAGTACTTC.

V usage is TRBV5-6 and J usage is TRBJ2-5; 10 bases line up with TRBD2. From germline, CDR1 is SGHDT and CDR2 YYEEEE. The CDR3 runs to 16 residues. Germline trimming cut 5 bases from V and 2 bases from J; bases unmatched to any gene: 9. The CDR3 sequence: CASRLAGGSLQETQYF. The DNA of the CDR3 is TGTGCCAGCAGATTAGCGGGGGGAAGCCTACAAGAGACCCAGTACTTC.

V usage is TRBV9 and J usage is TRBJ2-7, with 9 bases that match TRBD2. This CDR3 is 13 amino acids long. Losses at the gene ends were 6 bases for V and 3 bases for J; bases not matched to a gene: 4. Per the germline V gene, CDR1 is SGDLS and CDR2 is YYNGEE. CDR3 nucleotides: TGTGCCAGCATCCTACTAGCGGGCTACGAGCAGTACGTC. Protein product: CASILLAGYEQYV.

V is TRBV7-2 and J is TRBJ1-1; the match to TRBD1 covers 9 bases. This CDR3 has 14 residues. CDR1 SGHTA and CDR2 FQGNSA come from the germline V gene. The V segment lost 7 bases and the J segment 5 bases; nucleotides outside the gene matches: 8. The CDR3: CASIPGQGRTEAFF. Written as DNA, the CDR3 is TGTGCCAGCATACCGGGACAGGGTAGGACTGAAGCTTTCTTT.

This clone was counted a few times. The CDR3 coding sequence is TGTGCCAGCTCACCACAGGAGGGGTTAGGTTACTTC. It codes for CASSPQEGLGYF. V usage is TRBV18 and J usage is TRBJ2-5; possibly TRBD2 for D (6 bases). The germline V gene has CDR1 KGHSH and CDR2 LQKENI. The CDR3 length is 12 residues. V was clipped by 1 base and J by 14 bases, with 14 bases between them.

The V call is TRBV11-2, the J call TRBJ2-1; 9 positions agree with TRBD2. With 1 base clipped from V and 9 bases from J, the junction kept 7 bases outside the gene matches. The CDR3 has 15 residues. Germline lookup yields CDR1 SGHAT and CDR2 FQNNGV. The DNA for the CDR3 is TGTGCCAGCAGCTTAGTCCTAGGACTAGCGATTGAGCAGTTCTTC. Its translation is CASSLVLGLAIEQFF. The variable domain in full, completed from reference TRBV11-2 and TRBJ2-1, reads EAGVAQSPRYKIIEKRQSVAFWCNPISGHATLYWYQQILGQGPKLLIQFQNNGVVDDSQLPKDRFSAERLKGVDSTLKIQPAKLEDSAVYLCASSLVLGLAIEQFFGPGTRLTVL.

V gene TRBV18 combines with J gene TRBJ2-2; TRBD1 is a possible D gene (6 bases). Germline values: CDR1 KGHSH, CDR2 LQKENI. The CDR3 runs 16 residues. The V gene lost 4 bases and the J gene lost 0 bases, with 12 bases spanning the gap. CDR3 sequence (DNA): TGTGCCAGCTCACTGGCTGGACAGTCGAACACCGGGGAGCTGTTTTTT. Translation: CASSLAGQSNTGELFF.

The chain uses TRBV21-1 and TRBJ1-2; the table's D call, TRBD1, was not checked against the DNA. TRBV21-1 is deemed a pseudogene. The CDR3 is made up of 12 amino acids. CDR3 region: CASSNRGSTISF. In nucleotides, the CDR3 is TGTGCCAGCAGCAACAGGGGTTCTACTATCTCCTTC.

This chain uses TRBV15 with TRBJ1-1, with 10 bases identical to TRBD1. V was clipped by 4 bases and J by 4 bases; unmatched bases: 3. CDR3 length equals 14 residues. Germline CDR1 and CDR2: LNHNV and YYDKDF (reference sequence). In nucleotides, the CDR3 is TGTGCCACCAGCACGGACAGGGGGAGCACTGAAGCTTTCTTT. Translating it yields CATSTDRGSTEAFF.

The CDR3 sequence: CAWSEWVQGPNEQFF. The DNA of the CDR3 is TGTGCCTGGAGTGAATGGGTCCAGGGGCCCAATGAGCAGTTCTTC. The chain couples TRBV30 to TRBJ2-1; tentatively, D is TRBD1 (6 bases). CDR3 length: 15 residues. Trimming stripped 1 base from V and 6 bases from J, with 16 bases between. Germline V CDR1 and CDR2: GTSNPN, SVGIG (reference sequence).

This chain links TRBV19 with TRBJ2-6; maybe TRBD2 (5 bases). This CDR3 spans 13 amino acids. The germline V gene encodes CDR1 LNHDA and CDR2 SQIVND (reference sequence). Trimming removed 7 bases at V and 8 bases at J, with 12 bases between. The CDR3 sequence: CASKGEGPNVLTF. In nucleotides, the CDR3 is TGTGCCAGTAAGGGAGAGGGTCCCAACGTCCTGACTTTC. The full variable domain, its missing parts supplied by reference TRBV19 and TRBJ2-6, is DGGITQSPKYLFRKEGQNVTLSCEQNLNHDAMYWYRQDPGQGLRLIYYSQIVNDFQKGDIAEGYSVSREKKESFPLTVTSAQKNPTAFYLCASKGEGPNVLTFGAGSRLTVL.

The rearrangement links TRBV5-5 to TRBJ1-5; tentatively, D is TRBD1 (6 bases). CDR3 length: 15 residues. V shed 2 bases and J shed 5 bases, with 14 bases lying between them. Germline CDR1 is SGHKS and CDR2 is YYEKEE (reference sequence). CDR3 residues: CASSLQTGFYQPQHF. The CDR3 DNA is TGTGCCAGCAGCTTACAGACAGGTTTTTATCAGCCCCAGCATTTT.

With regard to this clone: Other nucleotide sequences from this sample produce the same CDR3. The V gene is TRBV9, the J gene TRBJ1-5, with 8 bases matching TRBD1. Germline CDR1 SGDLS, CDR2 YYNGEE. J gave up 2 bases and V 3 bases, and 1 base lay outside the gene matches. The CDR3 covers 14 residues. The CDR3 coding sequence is TGTGCCAGCAGCGAGACAGGGGGCAATCAGCCCCAGCATTTT. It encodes CASSETGGNQPQHF.